This TCR beta chain was found in a study of CD8 T cells in ankylosing spondylitis. Library preparation for TCR beta used quantitative 5'-RACE with molecular barcodes. Using its own MiXCR run on the 5' RACE reads, TCRdb lists one record per CDR3 protein. The table lists around 130,000 distinct CDR3 sequences, 9.3% of them singletons. In this sample, this clonotype turned up many times. As yet, its antigen is unknown. Findings and limits, study-wide: Relatively scarce in peripheral blood, disease-linked clones were CD8+. The clones that were linked to disease were reported to be significantly enriched in matched synovial fluid samples from ankylosing spondylitis patients. Earlier literature documents some of the motif variants in reactive arthritis synovial fluid and blood.

The source is a male donor with ankylosing spondylitis or in good health (not recorded which). Sequenced sample: blood, either unsorted or a sorted T cell fraction (not recorded which).

The CDR3 sequence: CASSRQGIRRQPQHF. CDR3 in DNA: TGTGCCAGCAGCCGACAGGGAATCAGGAGACAGCCCCAGCATTTT. This rearrangement joins TRBV6-2 or TRBV6-3 to TRBJ1-5, with TRBD1 matching 7 bases. The germline V gene encodes CDR1 MNHEY and CDR2 SVGEGT. V gave up 6 bases and J gave up 7 bases; unmatched junction bases: 12. This CDR3 region has 15 residues.